This record looks at one T cell receptor beta chain sequence and its context. Expressed TCRB transcripts got sequenced, as all isolated RNA was reverse transcribed. It was found that naive, central memory and regulatory T cell samples averaged about 3.4 million reads. Method: immunoSEQ multiplex PCR; TCRdb's copy keeps in-frame clones and lacks some. The data contain more than 300,000 clones, more than 13% of them singletons. Germline lookup yields CDR1 SGHRS and CDR2 YFSETQ. Trimming shortened V by 2 bases and J by 4 bases, and 9 bases separated the two germline ends. The CDR3 totals 13 residues. This sample is drawn from a study of beta chain features in type 1 diabetes.

The specimen sequenced was naive CD4+ T cells from blood. This chain uses TRBV5-1 with TRBJ2-5, with a possible D match to TRBD1 (5 bases). The receptor was derived from a woman under 30 in good health. Here the CDR3 reads CASSFSRVETQYF. CDR3 DNA sequence: TGCGCCAGCAGCTTTTCCAGGGTAGAGACCCAGTACTTC.